This is a list of T cell receptor beta chains from one sample in a study of T cells after yellow fever vaccination. TCRdb re-derived calls from the 5' RACE reads in MiXCR, one entry per CDR3 protein. Among 400,000 to 450,000 distinct CDR3 sequences, roughly a sixth were seen once, and the ten largest hold 15% to 20%. The sample consisted of PBMCs, taken before the yellow fever booster vaccination. Receptors were obtained from a man between 18 and 35 years old who received the YFV17D yellow fever vaccine. Both conserved end residues are part of each CDR3. The D gene is left open where the match is weak. Size is omitted from some rows. Given values are once, few, many or a class for expanded clones.

d_gene	v_gene	j_gene	abundance	CDR3aa	CDR3nt
NA	TRBV12-3/TRBV12-4	TRBJ1-2	NA	CASSSPAFYGYTF	TGTGCCAGCAGTTCCCCAGCGTTCTATGGCTACACCTTC
TRBD1	TRBV19	TRBJ2-2	few	CASSLGQGFTGELFF	TGTGCCAGTAGTCTCGGACAGGGCTTCACCGGGGAGCTGTTTTTT
NA	TRBV5-1	TRBJ2-1	many	CASSLVMGEQFF	TGCGCCAGCAGCTTGGTGATGGGTGAGCAGTTCTTC
TRBD2	TRBV4-2	TRBJ2-7	NA	CASSQETSGGAYEQYF	TGTGCCAGCAGCCAAGAGACTAGCGGGGGGGCCTACGAGCAGTACTTC
NA	TRBV4-1	TRBJ2-4	few	CASSHPGRTKNIQYF	TGCGCCAGCAGCCACCCCGGCAGGACCAAAAACATTCAGTACTTC
TRBD1	TRBV5-1	TRBJ1-6	NA	CASSLTGTGISPLHF	TGCGCCAGCAGCTTGACCGGGACAGGGATTTCACCCCTCCACTTT
TRBD1	TRBV6-1	TRBJ2-7	NA	CASSQGRGLWNEQYF	TGTGCCAGCAGCCAGGGCAGGGGGCTTTGGAACGAGCAGTACTTC
NA	TRBV7-9	TRBJ2-3	NA	CASSPRTKSTDTQYF	TGTGCCAGCAGCCCCAGAACGAAGAGCACAGATACGCAGTATTTT
TRBD1	TRBV5-6	TRBJ2-5	NA	CASSHGQGFSETQYF	TGTGCCAGCAGCCACGGACAGGGATTTTCAGAGACCCAGTACTTC
NA	TRBV6-2/TRBV6-3	TRBJ1-1	few	CASRPQGTRGSTEAFF	TGTGCCAGCAGGCCGCAGGGAACCCGTGGGTCCACTGAAGCTTTCTTT
NA	TRBV19	TRBJ2-3	NA	CASSRVVAAEDTQYF	TGTGCCAGTAGTCGTGTCGTGGCCGCGGAAGATACGCAGTATTTT
TRBD1	TRBV6-2/TRBV6-3	TRBJ2-5	few	CASSSDRGPQETQYF	TGTGCCAGCAGCTCAGACAGGGGGCCCCAAGAGACCCAGTACTTC
TRBD1	TRBV28	TRBJ1-1	NA	CASRWGTGQAFF	TGTGCCAGCCGCTGGGGGACAGGGCAAGCTTTCTTT
TRBD1	TRBV27	TRBJ1-2	few	CASRADRDNYGYTF	TGTGCCAGCAGGGCGGACAGGGATAACTATGGCTACACCTTC
TRBD2	TRBV6-2/TRBV6-3	TRBJ2-5	few	CASRTERGYQETQYF	TGTGCCAGCAGGACGGAGCGGGGCTACCAAGAGACCCAGTACTTC
TRBD2	TRBV15	TRBJ2-3	few	CATSMRTSGGGTDTQYF	TGTGCCACCAGCATGAGGACTAGCGGGGGAGGCACAGATACGCAGTATTTT
TRBD2	TRBV27	TRBJ2-3	many	CASSRSSGGVSDTQYF	TGTGCCAGCAGCCGGAGTAGCGGGGGGGTTTCAGATACGCAGTATTTT
TRBD2	TRBV18	TRBJ2-2	few	CASSPRGGSTGELFF	TGTGCCAGCTCACCACGCGGGGGGAGCACCGGGGAGCTGTTTTTT
TRBD1	TRBV12-3/TRBV12-4	TRBJ1-6	NA	CASSPTGTVNSPLHF	TGTGCCAGCAGTCCAACCGGGACAGTGAATTCACCCCTCCACTTT
NA	TRBV5-5	TRBJ1-1	few	CASSGSGPGRLNTEAFF	TGTGCCAGCAGCGGTTCTGGACCGGGCCGCCTGAACACTGAAGCTTTCTTT
TRBD1	TRBV6-2/TRBV6-3	TRBJ1-5	few	CASKVRQGRNQPQHF	TGTGCCAGCAAAGTCCGACAGGGACGCAATCAGCCCCAGCATTTT
NA	TRBV4-3	TRBJ1-4	few	CASSQDYGRKKLFF	TGCGCCAGCAGCCAAGATTATGGCAGGAAAAAACTGTTTTTT
NA	TRBV30	TRBJ2-1	few	CAWRWGGRNEQFF	TGTGCCTGGCGGTGGGGGGGCCGAAATGAGCAGTTCTTC
NA	TRBV20-1	TRBJ2-1	NA	CSALQGRAEQFF	TGCAGTGCTTTGCAGGGGAGGGCTGAGCAGTTCTTC
NA	TRBV6-1	TRBJ1-4	few	CASSPDRGKLFF	TGTGCCAGCAGCCCGGACCGGGGAAAACTGTTTTTT
NA	TRBV19	TRBJ1-5	NA	CASSIVWTSGDQPQHF	TGTGCCAGTAGTATAGTTTGGACCTCAGGCGATCAGCCCCAGCATTTT
NA	TRBV4-3	TRBJ2-7	NA	CASSQESGEQYF	TGCGCCAGCAGCCAAGAGAGCGGCGAGCAGTACTTC
TRBD1	TRBV5-1	TRBJ2-2	many	CASSLAGTDTGELFF	TGCGCCAGCAGCTTGGCCGGGACAGACACCGGGGAGCTGTTTTTT
NA	TRBV28	TRBJ1-6	NA	CASSPLGGRALHF	TGTGCCAGCAGTCCCCTCGGGGGACGGGCCCTCCACTTT